This entry describes one T cell receptor beta chain. The sample belongs to a study of regulatory T cells in long-lasting Graves disease. As to time point: persistent/refractory GD, antithyroid drugs over 5 years with positive TRAb. The TCR library was made from RNA that had been extracted from PBMCs in TRIzol. Germline CDR1 reads MNHEY; CDR2 reads SVGAGI. V was pared by 3 bases and J by 3 bases, with 3 bases of the junction left unmatched. The CDR3 is 14 residues long. With iRepertoire HTBI primers and Arm-PCR of CDR3 regions, TCR beta libraries were built. TCRdb processed the multiplex PCR reads anew with MiXCR; each CDR3 protein has one entry. Altogether around 300,000 distinct CDR3 sequences are present, roughly a fifth being singletons, with the ten largest covering just over 55%.

This chain joins TRBV6-5 and TRBJ2-7, with 9 bases fitting TRBD1. Sequences were derived from peripheral blood mononuclear cells (PBMCs), sampled when the disease was refractory, from a patient treated with antithyroid drugs. The sequence was collected from a female donor with Graves disease. The CDR3 coding sequence is TGTGCCAGCAGTTATCGGGACAGGGACTACGAGCAGTACTTC. Its translation is CASSYRDRDYEQYF.